A single sample is the source of the 2 T cell receptor beta chains below, sequenced in a study of blood T cell repertoires in COVID-19. Clones were sequenced by immunoSEQ multiplex PCR, and TCRdb holds only the in-frame ones, with some missing. The data show fewer than 500,000 clones, more than 75% seen once. Input material: PBMCs or T cells enriched from blood (not recorded which). The receptors derive from a man aged 30 to 39 who had recovered from COVID-19.

The chain carries TRBV10-3 and TRBJ1-6, with 7 nucleotides matching TRBD1. The junction had 2 bases not matched to a gene; V was cut back by 2 bases and J by 7 bases. Looked up from germline, CDR1 is ENHRY and CDR2 is SYGVKD. The CDR3 loop spans 14 amino acids. CDR3: CAISEGTVNSPLHF. The CDR3 nucleotides read TGTGCCATCAGTGAGGGGACAGTCAATTCACCCCTCCACTTT.

The genes are TRBV19 and TRBJ2-7, with D possibly TRBD1 on 6 matching bases. The V gene lost 6 bases and the J gene lost 4 bases, with 16 bases spanning the gap. CDR3 length: 14 residues. Germline V gives CDR1 LNHDA, CDR2 SQIVND (reference sequence). In DNA form, the CDR3 reads TGTGCCAGTAGCATACAGGGATGGGAATACGAGCAGTACTTC. It encodes CASSIQGWEYEQYF.